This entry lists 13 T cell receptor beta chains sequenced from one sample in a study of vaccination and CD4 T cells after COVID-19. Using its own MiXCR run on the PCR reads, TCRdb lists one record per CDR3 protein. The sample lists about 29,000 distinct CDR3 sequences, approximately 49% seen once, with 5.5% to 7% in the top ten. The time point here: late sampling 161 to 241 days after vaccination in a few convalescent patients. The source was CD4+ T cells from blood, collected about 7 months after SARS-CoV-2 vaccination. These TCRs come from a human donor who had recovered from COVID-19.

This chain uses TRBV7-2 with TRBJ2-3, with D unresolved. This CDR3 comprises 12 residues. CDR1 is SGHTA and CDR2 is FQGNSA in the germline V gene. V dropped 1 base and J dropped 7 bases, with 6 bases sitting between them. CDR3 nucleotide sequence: TGTGCCAGCAGCTTAGTCCCCAATACGCAGTATTTT. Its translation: CASSLVPNTQYF.

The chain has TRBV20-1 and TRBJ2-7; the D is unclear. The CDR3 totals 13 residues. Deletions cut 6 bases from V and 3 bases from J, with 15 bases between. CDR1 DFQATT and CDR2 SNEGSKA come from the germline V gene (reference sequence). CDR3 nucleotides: TGCAGTGCCAGGTCTTATATACTCTACGAGCAGTACTTC. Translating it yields CSARSYILYEQYF.

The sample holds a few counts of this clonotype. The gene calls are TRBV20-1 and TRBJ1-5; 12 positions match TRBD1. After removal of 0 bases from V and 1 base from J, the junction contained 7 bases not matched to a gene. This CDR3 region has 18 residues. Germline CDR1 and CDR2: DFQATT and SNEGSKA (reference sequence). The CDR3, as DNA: TGCAGTGCTAGAGAACCGGGACAGGGGGCTGGGAGCAATCAGCCCCAGCATTTT. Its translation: CSAREPGQGAGSNQPQHF.

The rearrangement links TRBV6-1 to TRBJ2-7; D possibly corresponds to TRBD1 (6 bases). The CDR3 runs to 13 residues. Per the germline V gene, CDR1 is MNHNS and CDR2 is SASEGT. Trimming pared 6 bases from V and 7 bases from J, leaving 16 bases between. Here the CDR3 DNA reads TGTGCCAGCAGCCACCCCCAGGGGCGGGAGCAGTACTTC. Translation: CASSHPQGREQYF.

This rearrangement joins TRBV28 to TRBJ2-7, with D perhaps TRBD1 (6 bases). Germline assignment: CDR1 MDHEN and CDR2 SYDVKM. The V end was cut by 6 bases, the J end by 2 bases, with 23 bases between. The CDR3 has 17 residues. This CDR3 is CASRSPPGTPKAYEQYF. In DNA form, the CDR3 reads TGTGCCAGCAGGTCCCCCCCCGGGACACCAAAAGCCTACGAGCAGTACTTC.

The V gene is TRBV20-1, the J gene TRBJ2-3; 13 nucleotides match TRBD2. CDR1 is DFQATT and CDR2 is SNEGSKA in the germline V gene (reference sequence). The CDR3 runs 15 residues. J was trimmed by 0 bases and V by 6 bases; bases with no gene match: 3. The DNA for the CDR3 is TGCAGTGCGGGGACTAGCGGGGTTAGCACAGATACGCAGTATTTT. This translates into CSAGTSGVSTDTQYF.

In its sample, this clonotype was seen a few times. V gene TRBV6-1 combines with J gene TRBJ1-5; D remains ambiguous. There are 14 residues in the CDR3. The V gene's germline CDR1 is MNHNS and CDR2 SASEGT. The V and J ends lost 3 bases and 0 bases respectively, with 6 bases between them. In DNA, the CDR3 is TGTGCCAGCAGTGAGGACGGTAGCAATCAGCCCCAGCATTTT. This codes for CASSEDGSNQPQHF.

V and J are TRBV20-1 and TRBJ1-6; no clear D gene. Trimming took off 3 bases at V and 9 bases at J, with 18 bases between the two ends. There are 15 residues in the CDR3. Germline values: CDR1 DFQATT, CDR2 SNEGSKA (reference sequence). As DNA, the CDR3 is TGCAGTGCTAGGCCAGTGGAGGGAGAGGGTTCACCCCTCCACTTT. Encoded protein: CSARPVEGEGSPLHF.

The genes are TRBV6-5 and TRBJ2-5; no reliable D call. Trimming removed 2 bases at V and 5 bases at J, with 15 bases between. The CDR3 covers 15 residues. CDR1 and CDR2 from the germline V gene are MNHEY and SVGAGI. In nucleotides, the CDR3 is TGTGCCAGCAGTTACGAGGCAGGTAGCATGGAGACCCAGTACTTC. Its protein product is CASSYEAGSMETQYF.

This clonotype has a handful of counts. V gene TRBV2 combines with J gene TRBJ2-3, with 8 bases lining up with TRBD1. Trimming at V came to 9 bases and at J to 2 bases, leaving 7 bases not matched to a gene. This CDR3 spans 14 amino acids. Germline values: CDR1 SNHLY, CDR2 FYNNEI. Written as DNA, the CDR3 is TGTGCCAGATCGACAGGGGAAGACACAGATACGCAGTATTTT. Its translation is CARSTGEDTDTQYF. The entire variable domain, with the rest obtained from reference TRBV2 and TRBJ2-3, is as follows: EPEVTQTPSHQVTQMGQEVILRCVPISNHLYFYWYRQILGQKVEFLVSFYNNEISEKSEIFDDQFSVERPDGSNFTLKIRSTKLEDSAMYFCARSTGEDTDTQYFGPGTRLTVL.

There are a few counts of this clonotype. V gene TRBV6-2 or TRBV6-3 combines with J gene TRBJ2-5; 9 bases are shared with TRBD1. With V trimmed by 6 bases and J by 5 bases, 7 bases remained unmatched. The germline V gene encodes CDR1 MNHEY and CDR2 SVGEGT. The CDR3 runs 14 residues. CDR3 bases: TGTGCCAGCAGACCTACAGGGGGCAGGGAGACCCAGTACTTC. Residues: CASRPTGGRETQYF.

The CDR3 protein is CASSYNSGANVLTF. In DNA form, the CDR3 reads TGTGCCAGCAGTTACAACTCTGGGGCCAACGTCCTGACTTTC. The chain employs TRBV6-2 or TRBV6-3 and TRBJ2-6; D remains unclear. Trimming left V 2 bases short and J 0 bases short, with 2 bases between. The CDR3 extends over 14 amino acids. Germline CDR1 reads MNHEY; CDR2 reads SVGEGT.

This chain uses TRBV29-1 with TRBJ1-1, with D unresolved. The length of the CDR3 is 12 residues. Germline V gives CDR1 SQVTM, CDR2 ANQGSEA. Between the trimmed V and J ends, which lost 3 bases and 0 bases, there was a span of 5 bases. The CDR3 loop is CSVDYLNTEAFF. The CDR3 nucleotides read TGCAGCGTTGATTACCTGAACACTGAAGCTTTCTTT.